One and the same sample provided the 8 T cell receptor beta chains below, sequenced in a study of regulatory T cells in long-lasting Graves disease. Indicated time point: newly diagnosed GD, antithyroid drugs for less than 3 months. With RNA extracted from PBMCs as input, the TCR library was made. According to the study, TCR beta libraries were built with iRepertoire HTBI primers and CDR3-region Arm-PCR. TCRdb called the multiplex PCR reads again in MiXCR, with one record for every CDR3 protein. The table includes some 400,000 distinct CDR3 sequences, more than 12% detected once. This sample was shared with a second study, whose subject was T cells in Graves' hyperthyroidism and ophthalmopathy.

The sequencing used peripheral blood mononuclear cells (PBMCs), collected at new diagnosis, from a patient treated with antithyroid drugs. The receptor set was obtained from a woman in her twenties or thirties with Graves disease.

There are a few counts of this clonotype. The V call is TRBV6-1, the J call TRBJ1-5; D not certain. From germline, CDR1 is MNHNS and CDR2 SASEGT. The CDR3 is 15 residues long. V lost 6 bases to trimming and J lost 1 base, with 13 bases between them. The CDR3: CASSSHGRSNQPQHF. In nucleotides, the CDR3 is TGTGCCAGCAGCTCTCACGGCAGGAGCAATCAGCCCCAGCATTTT.

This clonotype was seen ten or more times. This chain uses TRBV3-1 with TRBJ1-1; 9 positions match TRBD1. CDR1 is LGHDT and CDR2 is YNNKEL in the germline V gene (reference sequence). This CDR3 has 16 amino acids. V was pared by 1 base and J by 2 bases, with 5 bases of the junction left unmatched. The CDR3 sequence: CASSQGDREENTEAFF. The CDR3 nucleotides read TGTGCCAGCAGCCAAGGGGACAGGGAGGAAAACACTGAAGCTTTCTTT.

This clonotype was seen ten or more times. CDR3 protein: CASSPRARGDREQFF. CDR3 sequence (DNA): TGTGCCAGCAGCCCCCGGGCTAGAGGGGACAGGGAGCAGTTCTTC. The gene calls are TRBV11-2 and TRBJ2-1, with TRBD1 matching 8 bases. V lost 5 bases and J lost 10; bases outside the gene matches: 13. This CDR3 has 15 residues. CDR1 is SGHAT and CDR2 is FQNNGV in the germline V gene.

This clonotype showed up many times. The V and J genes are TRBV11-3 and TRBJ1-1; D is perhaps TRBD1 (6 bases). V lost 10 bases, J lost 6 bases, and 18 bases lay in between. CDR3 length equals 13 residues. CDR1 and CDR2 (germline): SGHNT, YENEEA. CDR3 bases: TGTGCCACCGGAGGGGGGCAAAATCCTGAAGCTTTCTTT. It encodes CATGGGQNPEAFF.

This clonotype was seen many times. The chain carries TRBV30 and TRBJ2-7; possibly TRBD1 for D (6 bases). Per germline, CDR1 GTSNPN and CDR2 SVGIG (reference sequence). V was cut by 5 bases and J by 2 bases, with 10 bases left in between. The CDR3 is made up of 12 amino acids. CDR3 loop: CAWASGAYEQYF. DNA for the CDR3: TGTGCCTGGGCGTCAGGGGCCTACGAGCAGTACTTC.

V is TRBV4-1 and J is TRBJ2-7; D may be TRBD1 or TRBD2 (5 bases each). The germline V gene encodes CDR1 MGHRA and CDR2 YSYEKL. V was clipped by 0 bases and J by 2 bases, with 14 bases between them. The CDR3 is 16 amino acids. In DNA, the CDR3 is TGCGCCAGCAGCCAAGATCCCGGGGCCCCTACCTACGAGCAGTACTTC. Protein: CASSQDPGAPTYEQYF.

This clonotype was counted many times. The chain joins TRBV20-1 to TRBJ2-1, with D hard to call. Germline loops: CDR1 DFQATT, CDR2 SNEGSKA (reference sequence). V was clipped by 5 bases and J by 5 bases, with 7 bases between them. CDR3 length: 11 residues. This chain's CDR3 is CSAFGDNEQFF. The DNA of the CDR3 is TGCAGTGCTTTTGGTGACAATGAGCAGTTCTTC.

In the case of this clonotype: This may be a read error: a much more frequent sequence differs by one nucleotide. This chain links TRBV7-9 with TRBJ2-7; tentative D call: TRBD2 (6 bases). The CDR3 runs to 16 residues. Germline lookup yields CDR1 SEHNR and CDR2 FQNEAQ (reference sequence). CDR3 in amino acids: CVSSLTGTGVSYEQYF. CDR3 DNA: TGTGTCAGCAGCTTGACGGGGACGGGAGTCTCCTACGAGCAGTACTTC.